These 18 T cell receptor beta chains came from one sample sequenced in a study of post-analysis software for immune sequencing data. The study, taken as a whole, reports: Comparison of patients with controls showed a handful of TRBV segments more frequent in patients, TRBV5-6, TRBV5-1 and TRBV20-1 among them.

Unique molecular identifiers were present in the TCR beta cDNA libraries. In TCRdb, the PCR reads were re-called with MiXCR into one record per CDR3 protein. The sample records 750,000 to 900,000 distinct CDR3 sequences, under 60% being singletons. No cognate antigen is known for these TCRs. Sequencing was carried out using blood. The receptors stem from a girl aged 10-17 years with multiple sclerosis.

This clonotype has more than one count but fewer than ten. The CDR3 loop reads CASSPQGFGEQYF. CDR3 coding DNA: TGTGCCAGCTCACCACAGGGTTTTGGCGAGCAGTACTTC. The chain uses TRBV18 and TRBJ2-7; no definite D call. Trimming pared 1 base from V and 6 bases from J, leaving 10 bases between. CDR1 KGHSH and CDR2 LQKENI come from the germline V gene. This CDR3 has 13 amino acids.

The chain has TRBV28 and TRBJ2-5; D call uncertain. The J call may be faulty, since TRBJ2-7 better matches the DNA end. This CDR3 is 15 amino acids long. Germline values: CDR1 MDHEN, CDR2 SYDVKM. This CDR3 is CASSYSAEPPLEQYF. The CDR3 bases are TGTGCCAGCAGTTATTCGGCGGAGCCCCCTCTCGAGCAGTACTTC.

The CDR3 DNA sequence: TGTGCCAGCTCACCCCTGGGACTAGCAGGCACAGATACGCAGTATTTT. Amino acids: CASSPLGLAGTDTQYF. The rearrangement uses TRBV18 and TRBJ2-3; 9 bases agree with TRBD2. The length of the CDR3 is 16 residues. J gave up 1 base and V 3 bases, and 5 bases lay outside the gene matches. Germline lookup yields CDR1 KGHSH and CDR2 LQKENI.

The rearrangement uses TRBV20-1 and TRBJ2-1; D gene uncertain. The CDR3 is 15 amino acids. V lost 0 bases, J lost 1 base, and 10 bases lay in between. Germline V lookup: CDR1 DFQATT, CDR2 SNEGSKA (reference sequence). The CDR3 reads CSARDGTGSYNEQFF. CDR3 bases: TGCAGTGCTAGAGATGGCACTGGATCCTACAATGAGCAGTTCTTC.

The chain joins TRBV9 to TRBJ2-1; 10 bases map to TRBD2. V lost 4 bases and J lost 7; bases outside the gene matches: 17. The germline V gene has CDR1 SGDLS and CDR2 YYNGEE. The CDR3 covers 18 residues. CDR3 DNA sequence: TGTGCCAGCAGCCCTGACCGGGCTAGCGGGAGTCACGGTAATGAGCAGTTCTTC. Amino acid sequence: CASSPDRASGSHGNEQFF.

This clonotype occurred a few times. The V and J genes are TRBV12-3 or TRBV12-4 and TRBJ1-2; 7 nucleotides line up with TRBD1. With V trimmed by 5 bases and J by 7 bases, 7 bases remained unmatched. This CDR3 has 13 residues. The CDR3, as DNA: TGTGCCAGCAGTACCCGACAGGGTACTGGCTACACCTTC. Encoded protein: CASSTRQGTGYTF.

This clonotype came up once. This chain joins TRBV27 and TRBJ2-7, with a possible D match to TRBD1 (5 bases). There are 17 residues in the CDR3. Germline values: CDR1 MNHEY, CDR2 SMNVEV (reference sequence). V was pared by 6 bases and J by 0 bases, with 21 bases between. CDR3 in DNA: TGTGCCAGCAGGAGCCAGGGTTTGGGGCCTAGCTCCTACGAGCAGTACTTC. Translated: CASRSQGLGPSSYEQYF.

The chain has TRBV4-3 and TRBJ2-3, with D unresolved. In germline, CDR1 is LGHNA, CDR2 YSLEER. This CDR3 region has 15 residues. The germline V and J ends were trimmed by 4 bases and 4 bases, with 15 bases remaining between them. CDR3 DNA: TGCGCCAGCAGCCGAGCAATTGGTTTACCAGATACGCAGTATTTT. This translates into CASSRAIGLPDTQYF.

As regards this clonotype: Sequence at one end of the junction differs from germline and may be a read error. This sequence joins TRBV12-3 or TRBV12-4 and TRBJ1-2; 8 nucleotides agree with TRBD1. The CDR3 totals 12 residues. The CDR3 coding sequence is TGTGCCGGCAGCCCAGGGGGCGATGGCTACACCTTC. Its translation is CAGSPGGDGYTF.

This clonotype was seen only a few times. The rearrangement joins TRBV29-1 to TRBJ2-6, with unresolved D. This CDR3 has 16 residues. V lost 0 bases and J lost 1, with 10 bases in between. The germline CDR1 and CDR2 sequences are SQVTM and ANQGSEA. This CDR3 is CSVEDLKGSGANVLTF. The DNA of the CDR3 is TGCAGCGTTGAAGATCTAAAAGGGTCTGGGGCCAACGTCCTGACTTTC.

The rearrangement links TRBV6-5 to TRBJ2-3; 10 nucleotides line up with TRBD2. There are 17 residues in the CDR3. The germline CDR1 and CDR2 sequences are MNHEY and SVGAGI. V shed 0 bases and J 4 bases; nucleotides not matched to a gene: 7. CDR3 region: CASSYSTASGSPDTQYF. In DNA form, the CDR3 reads TGTGCCAGCAGTTACTCGACAGCTAGCGGGAGCCCAGATACGCAGTATTTT.

This chain joins TRBV29-1 and TRBJ1-2; D is unresolved. The germline V gene encodes CDR1 SQVTM and CDR2 ANQGSEA. The V end was cut by 1 base, the J end by 8 bases, with 8 bases between. The CDR3 is 11 residues long. The CDR3 is CSVEGLRGYTF. The DNA for the CDR3 is TGCAGCGTTGAAGGCCTAAGGGGCTACACCTTC.

The V call is TRBV6-6, the J call TRBJ2-7; D call uncertain. CDR3 length: 13 residues. Trimming shortened V by 5 bases and J by 2 bases, and 10 bases separated the two germline ends. CDR1 is MNHNY, CDR2 SVGAGI, per germline (reference sequence). CDR3: CASSPSLAYEQYF. Here the CDR3 DNA reads TGTGCCAGCAGTCCAAGCTTGGCCTACGAGCAGTACTTC.

Only a few counts were recorded for this clonotype. V is TRBV2 and J is TRBJ1-2; a weak D match, TRBD1 (5 bases). Germline V gene lookup returns CDR1 SNHLY and CDR2 FYNNEI. Deletions cut 1 base from V and 8 bases from J, with 14 bases between. The CDR3 covers 14 residues. The CDR3 DNA is TGTGCCAGCAGTGAAGAGGGGTTAACGCTCGGCTACACCTTC. Residues: CASSEEGLTLGYTF.

This clonotype was counted only a few times. The genes are TRBV5-1 and TRBJ1-4, with D perhaps matching TRBD1 (5 bases). CDR3 length equals 15 residues. Germline CDR1 SGHRS, CDR2 YFSETQ. Trimming shortened V by 4 bases and J by 0 bases, and 10 bases separated the two germline ends. This chain's CDR3 is CASSRDSSTNEKLFF. The CDR3 DNA reads TGCGCCAGCAGCCGCGACAGCTCAACTAATGAAAAACTGTTTTTT. The full variable domain, in which reference TRBV5-1 and TRBJ1-4 provide the parts outside the CDR3, is KAGVTQTPRYLIKTRGQQVTLSCSPISGHRSVSWYQQTPGQGLQFLFEYFSETQRNKGNFPGRFSGRQFSNSRSEMNVSTLELGDSALYLCASSRDSSTNEKLFFGSGTQLSVL.

This clonotype was found many times. This sequence joins TRBV5-1 and TRBJ2-6; D call uncertain. Trimming took off 7 bases at V and 0 bases at J, with 8 bases between the two ends. CDR1 and CDR2 (germline): SGHRS, YFSETQ. The CDR3 is 14 residues long. CDR3 sequence reads: CASGPASGANVLTF. In DNA, the CDR3 is TGCGCCAGCGGGCCCGCCTCTGGGGCCAACGTCCTGACTTTC.

This clonotype has a handful of counts. The chain has TRBV20-1 and TRBJ2-7, with a possible D match to TRBD1 (5 bases). Germline lookup yields CDR1 DFQATT and CDR2 SNEGSKA (reference sequence). The CDR3 has 13 amino acids. Trimming left V 6 bases short and J 0 bases short, with 12 bases between. The CDR3 spells CSAPDGHSYEQYF. The CDR3 DNA reads as TGCAGTGCGCCGGACGGACACTCCTACGAGCAGTACTTC.

The chain joins TRBV9 to TRBJ2-2, with D perhaps TRBD1 (6 bases). This CDR3 is built from 14 residues. V shed 4 bases and J shed 7 bases, with 14 bases lying between them. Germline V CDR1 and CDR2: SGDLS, YYNGEE. CDR3 region: CASSKLRGIGELFF. As DNA, the CDR3 is TGTGCCAGCAGCAAATTAAGGGGGATCGGGGAGCTGTTTTTT.